These 13 T cell receptor beta chains were all obtained from the same sample, sequenced in a study of cytotoxic CD8 clonotypes in ibrutinib-treated CLL. This table comes from immunoSEQ multiplex PCR, and its TCRdb copy is limited to in-frame clones, with some not included. The repertoire includes nearly 300,000 clones, approximately 76% of them detected once, and 5.6% sits in the top ten. The sequences come from PBMCs, collected at disease progression, from a patient treated with ibrutinib. The receptors were gathered from a human donor with chronic lymphocytic leukemia.

The genes are TRBV7-6 and TRBJ2-5; a weak D match, TRBD2 (7 bases). The CDR3 spans 15 residues. The ends were cut back, 5 bases at V and 5 bases at J, with 18 bases in the middle. The germline V gene has CDR1 SGHVS and CDR2 FNYEAQ. The CDR3 loop is CASSPLGGLGETQYF. As DNA, the CDR3 is TGTGCCAGCAGCCCCCTCGGGGGGCTTGGGGAGACCCAGTACTTC.

This chain joins TRBV11-3 and TRBJ2-5; 9 bases map to TRBD2. The CDR3 extends over 15 amino acids. CDR1 is SGHNT and CDR2 is YENEEA in the germline V gene. V trimming: 5 bases; J trimming: 4 bases; junction bases outside the gene matches: 8. The CDR3, as DNA: TGTGCCAGCAGCACAGGCGGGGGGGCCGTAGAGACCCAGTACTTC. Its protein is CASSTGGGAVETQYF. Complete variable domain (other parts from reference TRBV11-3 and TRBJ2-5): EAGVVQSPRYKIIEKKQPVAFWCNPISGHNTLYWYLQNLGQGPELLIRYENEEAVDDSQLPKDRFSAERLKGVDSTLKIQPAELGDSAVYLCASSTGGGAVETQYFGPGTRLLVL.

V gene TRBV9 combines with J gene TRBJ2-7; 11 positions agree with TRBD2. CDR3 length: 15 amino acids. V lost 2 bases, J lost 0 bases, and 1 base stayed unmatched. Per germline, CDR1 SGDLS and CDR2 YYNGEE. The DNA of the CDR3 is TGTGCCAGCAGCGTGACTAGCGGGACCTCCTACGAGCAGTACTTC. It yields the protein CASSVTSGTSYEQYF.

The gene calls are TRBV27 and TRBJ2-1; D is perhaps TRBD1 or TRBD2 (6 bases each). CDR3 length equals 15 residues. Germline V gene lookup returns CDR1 MNHEY and CDR2 SMNVEV (reference sequence). V lost 7 bases and J 0 bases, leaving 13 bases between the germline ends. Here the CDR3 reads CASTGAPSSYNEQFF. The CDR3 DNA sequence: TGTGCCAGCACGGGGGCTCCGAGCTCCTACAATGAGCAGTTCTTC.

This clone was seen a few times. The genes are TRBV6-6 and TRBJ1-2, with TRBD1 matching 10 bases. The germline gives CDR1 MNHNY, CDR2 SVGAGI (reference sequence). The CDR3 extends over 15 amino acids. V shed 5 bases and J 1 base; nucleotides not matched to a gene: 4. The CDR3 sequence is CASSSRDRGNYGYTF. DNA of the CDR3: TGTGCCAGCAGTAGCCGGGACAGGGGTAACTATGGCTACACCTTC.

The chain has TRBV10-1 and TRBJ2-7, with 10 positions matching TRBD2. CDR3 length: 15 residues. V was pared by 4 bases and J by 3 bases, with 6 bases of the junction left unmatched. Per germline, CDR1 WNHNN and CDR2 SYGVQD (reference sequence). The CDR3 nucleotides are TGCGCCAGCAGTGGAAGATCTAGCGGGAGCTACGAGCAGTACTTC. As protein: CASSGRSSGSYEQYF.

In regard to this clone: At the DNA level, this CDR3 is encoded by other sequences in the same sample as well. V is TRBV4-1 and J is TRBJ2-3; D gene ambiguous. The CDR3 spans 12 residues. Germline assignment: CDR1 MGHRA and CDR2 YSYEKL. Deletions cut 1 base from V and 4 bases from J, with 3 bases between. Here the CDR3 reads CASSQVADTQYF. As DNA, the CDR3 is TGCGCCAGCAGCCAAGTTGCAGATACGCAGTATTTT.

The chain links TRBV5-1 to TRBJ1-2; D ambiguous. Germline V CDR1 and CDR2: SGHRS, YFSETQ. The CDR3 spans 14 residues. Trimming took off 0 bases at V and 2 bases at J, with 8 bases between the two ends. CDR3 nucleotides: TGCGCCAGCAGCTTGGAGAGAACAAACTATGGCTACACCTTC. This gives the protein CASSLERTNYGYTF.

The chain recombines TRBV7-9 with TRBJ2-7; 9 bases agree with TRBD1. Trimming took 5 bases from V and 7 from J; bases not matched to a gene: 12. Germline CDR1 reads SEHNR; CDR2 reads FQNEAQ (reference sequence). The CDR3 consists of 15 residues. The CDR3 sequence is CASSLNTGGTREQYF. The DNA of the CDR3 is TGTGCCAGCAGCCTCAACACAGGGGGCACGAGGGAGCAGTACTTC.

This clone has a single count. The chain links TRBV6-5 to TRBJ2-7; D possibly corresponds to TRBD2 (5 bases). The CDR3 is 13 amino acids. In germline, CDR1 is MNHEY, CDR2 SVGAGI. The germline V and J ends were trimmed by 6 bases and 5 bases, with 14 bases remaining between them. The CDR3 region is CASRNTGINEQYF. In DNA, the CDR3 is TGTGCCAGCAGGAATACCGGGATAAACGAGCAGTACTTC.

The chain combines TRBV4-3 with TRBJ2-3, with D perhaps TRBD2 (6 bases). CDR3 size: 16 residues. Germline loops: CDR1 LGHNA, CDR2 YSLEER. The V end lost 4 bases, the J end lost 0 bases, and 14 bases lay between the germline ends. In DNA, the CDR3 is TGCGCCAGCAGCCCGGGTAGCGGATTTAGCACAGATACGCAGTATTTT. Residues: CASSPGSGFSTDTQYF.

The chain joins TRBV19 to TRBJ1-5; D unresolved. V gave up 7 bases and J gave up 5 bases, with 9 bases separating them. The CDR3 has 12 amino acids. Germline-derived CDR1 and CDR2 are LNHDA and SQIVND (reference sequence). The CDR3 loop reads CASNMGYQPQHF. The CDR3 DNA reads as TGTGCCAGTAACATGGGGTATCAGCCCCAGCATTTT. The full variable domain, its missing parts supplied by reference TRBV19 and TRBJ1-5, is DGGITQSPKYLFRKEGQNVTLSCEQNLNHDAMYWYRQDPGQGLRLIYYSQIVNDFQKGDIAEGYSVSREKKESFPLTVTSAQKNPTAFYLCASNMGYQPQHFGDGTRLSIL.

V is TRBV27 and J is TRBJ2-7, with D maybe TRBD1 (6 bases). Germline V gives CDR1 MNHEY, CDR2 SMNVEV (reference sequence). The CDR3 is 15 amino acids. V dropped 5 bases and J dropped 2 bases, with 16 bases sitting between them. CDR3 coding DNA: TGTGCCAGCAGTCCAACCGGGACACGAACCTACGAGCAGTACTTC. It yields the protein CASSPTGTRTYEQYF.